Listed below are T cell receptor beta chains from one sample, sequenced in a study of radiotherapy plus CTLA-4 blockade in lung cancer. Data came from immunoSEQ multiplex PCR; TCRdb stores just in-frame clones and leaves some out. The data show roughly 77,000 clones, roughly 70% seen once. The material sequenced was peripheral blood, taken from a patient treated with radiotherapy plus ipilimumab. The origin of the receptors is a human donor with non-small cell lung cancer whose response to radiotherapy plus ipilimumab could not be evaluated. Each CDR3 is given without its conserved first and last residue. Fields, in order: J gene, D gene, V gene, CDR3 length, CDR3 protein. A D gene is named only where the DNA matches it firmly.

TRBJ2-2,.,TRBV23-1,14,ASSFLGQGRNGELF
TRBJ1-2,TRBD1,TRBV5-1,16,ASSLMRVGGAANYGYT
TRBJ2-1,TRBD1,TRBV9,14,ASSVAGTGVFSEQF
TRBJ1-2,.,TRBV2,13,ASSEAVTASYGYT
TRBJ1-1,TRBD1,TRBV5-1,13,ASSFDGQGRTEAF
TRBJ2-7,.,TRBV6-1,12,ASSQDGDSYEQY
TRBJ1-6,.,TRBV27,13,ASSLGAAGDSPLH
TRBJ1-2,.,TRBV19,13,ASSIWIPGNYGYT
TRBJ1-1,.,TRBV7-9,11,ASSPPGGTEAF
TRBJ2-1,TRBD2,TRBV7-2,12,ASSFLTSAGKEF
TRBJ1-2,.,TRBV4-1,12,ASSQSDGVYGYT
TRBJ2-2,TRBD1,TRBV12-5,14,ASGQPGQGRTGELF
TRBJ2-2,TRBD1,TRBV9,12,ASSGQGDTGELF
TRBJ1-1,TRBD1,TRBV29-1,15,SVVGLGGGTMNTEAF
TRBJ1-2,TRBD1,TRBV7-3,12,ASSPGTGARGYT
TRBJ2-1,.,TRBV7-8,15,ASSPRITQGLYNEQF
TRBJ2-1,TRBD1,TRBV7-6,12,ASSLGQGHNEQF
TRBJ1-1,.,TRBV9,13,ASSVGGDFRTEAF
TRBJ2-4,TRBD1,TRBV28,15,ASSRMRTGSTKNIQY
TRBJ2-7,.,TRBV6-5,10,ASGDTYYEQY
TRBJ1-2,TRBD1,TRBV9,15,ASSVAAGQNSGYGYT
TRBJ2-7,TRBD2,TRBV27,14,ASSLFSGRGGHEQY
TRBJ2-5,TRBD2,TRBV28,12,ASSRPAGGETQY
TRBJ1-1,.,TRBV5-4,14,ASSLPGGVMNTEAF
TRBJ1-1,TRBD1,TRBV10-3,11,AISEQGHTEAF
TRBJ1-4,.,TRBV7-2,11,ASSFRAGEKLF
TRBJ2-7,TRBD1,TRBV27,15,ASSLRVSGQGVYEQY
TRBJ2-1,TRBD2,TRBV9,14,ASSVGSGGFSNEQF
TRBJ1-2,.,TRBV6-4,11,ASSETGNYGYT
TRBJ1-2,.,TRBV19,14,ASTAFEGRLNYGYT